Reported below is one T cell receptor beta chain. CDR3 size: 14 residues. CDR1 and CDR2 from the germline V gene are MNHNS and SASEGT. V trimming: 1 base; J trimming: 4 bases; junction bases outside the gene matches: 2. This sample stems from a study of blood T cell repertoires in COVID-19. Across the whole study: Spain, Italy and the United States supplied samples that represented acute and convalescent COVID-19.

In the source study's methods: The assay estimated nucleated cells by amplifying reference gene primers. The assay was immunoSEQ multiplex PCR, and TCRdb's table has in-frame clones only and misses some. V and J calls and clone size are those listed in that table; D and trimming were worked out from the DNA. The repertoire holds 150,000 to 200,000 clones, with 85% to 95% as singletons. The sample was peripheral blood. This receptor was taken from a woman aged 50 to 60 with acute or convalescent COVID-19. This chain joins TRBV6-1 and TRBJ2-5; 8 bases map to TRBD2. The CDR3 here is CASSEGTSGETQYF. CDR3 coding DNA: TGTGCCAGCAGTGAAGGAACTAGCGGAGAGACCCAGTACTTC.